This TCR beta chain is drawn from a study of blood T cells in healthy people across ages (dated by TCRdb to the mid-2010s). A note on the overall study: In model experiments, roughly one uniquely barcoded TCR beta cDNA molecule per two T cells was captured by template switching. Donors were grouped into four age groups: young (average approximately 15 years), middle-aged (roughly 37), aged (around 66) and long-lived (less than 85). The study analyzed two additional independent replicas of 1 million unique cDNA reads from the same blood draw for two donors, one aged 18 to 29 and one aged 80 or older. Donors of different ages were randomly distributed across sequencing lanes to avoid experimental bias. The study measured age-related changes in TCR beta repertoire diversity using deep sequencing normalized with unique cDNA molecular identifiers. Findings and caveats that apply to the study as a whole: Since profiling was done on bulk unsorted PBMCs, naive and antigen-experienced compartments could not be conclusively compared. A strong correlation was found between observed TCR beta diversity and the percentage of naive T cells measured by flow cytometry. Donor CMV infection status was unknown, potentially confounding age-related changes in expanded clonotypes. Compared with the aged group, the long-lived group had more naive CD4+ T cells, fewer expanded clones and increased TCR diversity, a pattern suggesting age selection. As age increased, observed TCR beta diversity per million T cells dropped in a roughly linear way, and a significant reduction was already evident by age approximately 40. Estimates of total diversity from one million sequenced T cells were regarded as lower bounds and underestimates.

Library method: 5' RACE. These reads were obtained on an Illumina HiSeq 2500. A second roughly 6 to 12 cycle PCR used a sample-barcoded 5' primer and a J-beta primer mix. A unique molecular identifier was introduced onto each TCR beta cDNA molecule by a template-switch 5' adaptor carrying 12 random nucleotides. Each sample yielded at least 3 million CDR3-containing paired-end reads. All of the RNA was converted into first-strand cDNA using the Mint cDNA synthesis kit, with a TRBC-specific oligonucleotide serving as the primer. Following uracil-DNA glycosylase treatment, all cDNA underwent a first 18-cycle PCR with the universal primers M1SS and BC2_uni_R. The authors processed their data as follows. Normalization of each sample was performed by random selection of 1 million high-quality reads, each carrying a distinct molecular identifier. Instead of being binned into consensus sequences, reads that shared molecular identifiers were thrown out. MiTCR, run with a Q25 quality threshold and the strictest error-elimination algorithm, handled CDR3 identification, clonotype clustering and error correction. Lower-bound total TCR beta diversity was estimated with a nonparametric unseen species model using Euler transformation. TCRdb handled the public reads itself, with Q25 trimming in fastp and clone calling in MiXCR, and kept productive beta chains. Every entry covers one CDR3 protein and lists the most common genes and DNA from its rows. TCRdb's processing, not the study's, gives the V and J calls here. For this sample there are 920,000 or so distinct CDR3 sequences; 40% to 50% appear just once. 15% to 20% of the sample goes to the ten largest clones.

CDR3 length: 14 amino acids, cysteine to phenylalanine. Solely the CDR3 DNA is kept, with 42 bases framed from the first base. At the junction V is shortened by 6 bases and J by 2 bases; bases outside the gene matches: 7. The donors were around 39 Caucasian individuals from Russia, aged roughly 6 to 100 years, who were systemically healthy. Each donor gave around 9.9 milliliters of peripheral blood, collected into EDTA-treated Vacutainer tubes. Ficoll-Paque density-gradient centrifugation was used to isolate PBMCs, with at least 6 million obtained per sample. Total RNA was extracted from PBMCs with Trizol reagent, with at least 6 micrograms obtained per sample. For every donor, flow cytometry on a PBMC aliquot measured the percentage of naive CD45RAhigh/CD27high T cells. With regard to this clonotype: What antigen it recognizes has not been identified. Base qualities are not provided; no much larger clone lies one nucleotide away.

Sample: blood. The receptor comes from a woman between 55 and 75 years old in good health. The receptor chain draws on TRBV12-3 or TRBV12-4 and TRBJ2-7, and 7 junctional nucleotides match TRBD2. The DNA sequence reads TGTGCCAGCAGCCTTATCGGACTAGCCTACGAGCAGTACTTC. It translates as CASSLIGLAYEQYF.